The text below deals with one T cell receptor beta chain. Antigen specificity is unknown. The authors used template switching to add a universal primer site and gave cDNA unique molecular identifiers. Each CDR3 protein is one row after TCRdb ran MiXCR on the 5' RACE reads. Of roughly 190,000 distinct CDR3 sequences listed, more than 15% are singletons. The source of the sample is a study of identical twins. The CDR3 consists of 12 residues. Germline-derived CDR1 and CDR2 are SGHDN and FVKESK. Trimming shortened V by 1 base and J by 7 bases, and 4 bases separated the two germline ends. Study-wide results and caveats: Invariant MAIT and iNKT cells may have partly biased zero-insertion analyses.

These data were also filed under a second study, of T cells expressing NK-cell markers. As reported in that work: Within the sequenced cohort of eight donors, seven exhibited HCMV seropositivity and one was seronegative. In several donors, dominant clonotypes made up about 28.3-65% of CD3+CD56-NKG2C+ cells.

The sequencing input was CD8+ T cells sorted from blood. The sequence was collected from a woman between 18 and 29 years old in good health. V is TRBV14 and J is TRBJ2-2; D remains unclear. CDR3 protein: CASSQVGGELFF. The CDR3 DNA sequence: TGTGCCAGCAGCCAAGTGGGCGGGGAGCTGTTTTTT.